The next 26 T cell receptor beta chains were all read from a single sample in a study of shared clonotypes between healthy human individuals. Libraries were prepared by immunoSEQ multiplex PCR; TCRdb keeps only in-frame clonotypes and omits some of them. Here the sample spans fewer than 550,000 clones, nearly 80% being singletons. The source material was PBMCs. The receptors were gathered from a woman aged 40 to 49 in good health. Some clones in this sample may be carry-over from other donors' samples.

This clone was observed a few times. V and J are TRBV19 and TRBJ2-4, with D possibly matching TRBD2 (6 bases). CDR1 is LNHDA, CDR2 SQIVND, per germline (reference sequence). V lost 3 bases to trimming and J lost 13 bases, with 19 bases between them. This CDR3 comprises 14 residues. The CDR3 DNA follows: TGTGCCAGTAGTATCCCGGGACTCACCCCCTTCCAGTACTTC. Protein: CASSIPGLTPFQYF.

This chain uses TRBV10-3 with TRBJ1-4; the match to TRBD1 covers 10 bases. Trimming took 1 base from V and 8 from J; bases not matched to a gene: 4. Germline CDR1 reads ENHRY; CDR2 reads SYGVKD. The CDR3 is 15 residues long. CDR3 bases: TGTGCCATCAGTGAGTGGACAGGGGGGTTCGAAAAACTGTTTTTT. Translated, it gives CAISEWTGGFEKLFF.

V gene TRBV4-3 combines with J gene TRBJ2-2; D ambiguous. CDR1 and CDR2 (germline): LGHNA, YSLEER. The CDR3 runs 15 residues. V dropped 4 bases and J dropped 6 bases, with 15 bases sitting between them. Here the CDR3 reads CASSRSRLLAGELFF. CDR3 DNA sequence: TGCGCCAGCAGCCGTAGTAGGCTCCTCGCCGGGGAGCTGTTTTTT.

The J gene is TRBJ2-2, the V gene TRBV7-9; TRBD1 matches at 7 bases. This CDR3 is built from 12 residues. Unmatched junction bases numbered 1, after V lost 6 bases and J lost 6 bases. The germline V gene has CDR1 SEHNR and CDR2 FQNEAQ (reference sequence). The CDR3 reads CASRQGAGELFF. The CDR3 DNA reads as TGTGCCAGCAGGCAGGGGGCCGGGGAGCTGTTTTTT.

This chain joins TRBV7-3 and TRBJ2-7, with 8 bases that match TRBD2. J was trimmed by 3 bases and V by 0 bases; bases with no gene match: 4. There are 15 residues in the CDR3. The germline V gene has CDR1 SGHTA and CDR2 FQGTGA. DNA for the CDR3: TGTGCCAGCAGCTTAACACGGACTAGCAGCTACGAGCAGTACTTC. As protein: CASSLTRTSSYEQYF.

This sequence joins TRBV6-1 and TRBJ1-5, with D perhaps matching TRBD1 (5 bases). Germline CDR1 MNHNS, CDR2 SASEGT. V was trimmed by 8 bases and J by 3 bases, leaving 11 bases between them. The CDR3 consists of 13 residues. For the CDR3, the DNA is TGTGCCAGCGTGGACACTGACAATCAGCCCCAGCATTTT. Translation: CASVDTDNQPQHF.

V is TRBV5-6 and J is TRBJ2-3; possible D gene TRBD1, 5 bases. V shed 2 bases and J shed 1 base, with 11 bases lying between them. Per the germline V gene, CDR1 is SGHDT and CDR2 is YYEEEE. This CDR3 region has 15 residues. The CDR3 loop is CASSFKRGGTDTQYF. In DNA, the CDR3 is TGTGCCAGCAGCTTTAAAAGGGGCGGCACAGATACGCAGTATTTT.

The gene calls are TRBV28 and TRBJ1-4; TRBD1 is a possible D gene (6 bases). The CDR3 covers 15 residues. Germline-derived CDR1 and CDR2 are MDHEN and SYDVKM. The ends were cut back, 4 bases at V and 4 bases at J, with 13 bases in the middle. CDR3 nucleotides: TGTGCCAGCAGTTCACCAGGGGCAGTTAATGAAAAACTGTTTTTT. Residues: CASSSPGAVNEKLFF. The full variable domain, with the rest looked up from reference TRBV28 and TRBJ1-4, is DVKVTQSSRYLVKRTGEKVFLECVQDMDHENMFWYRQDPGLGLRLIYFSYDVKMKEKGDIPEGYSVSREKKERFSLILESASTNQTSMYLCASSSPGAVNEKLFFGSGTQLSVL.

V gene TRBV5-1 combines with J gene TRBJ2-5; a weak D match, TRBD2 (6 bases). Germline V gene lookup returns CDR1 SGHRS and CDR2 YFSETQ. This CDR3 has 15 residues. Trimming pared 4 bases from V and 3 bases from J, leaving 16 bases between. CDR3 coding DNA: TGCGCCAGCAGCCGAGGCGGGGTAGCGGAAGAGACCCAGTACTTC. It translates to CASSRGGVAEETQYF. The entire variable domain, with the rest obtained from reference TRBV5-1 and TRBJ2-5, is as follows: KAGVTQTPRYLIKTRGQQVTLSCSPISGHRSVSWYQQTPGQGLQFLFEYFSETQRNKGNFPGRFSGRQFSNSRSEMNVSTLELGDSALYLCASSRGGVAEETQYFGPGTRLLVL.

The chain uses TRBV19 and TRBJ2-1; 8 bases match TRBD1. Per the germline V gene, CDR1 is LNHDA and CDR2 is SQIVND (reference sequence). The CDR3 length is 14 residues. The trim removed 3 bases at V and 7 bases at J, leaving 5 bases unmatched. The CDR3 is CASSMVGQGNEQFF. DNA for the CDR3: TGTGCCAGTAGTATGGTAGGACAGGGTAATGAGCAGTTCTTC.

V and J are TRBV28 and TRBJ2-1; 10 nucleotides match TRBD1. Germline V gene lookup returns CDR1 MDHEN and CDR2 SYDVKM. Unmatched junction bases numbered 5, after V lost 7 bases and J lost 5 bases. This CDR3 has 14 amino acids. The CDR3 loop reads CASTDRGHHNEQFF. DNA of the CDR3: TGTGCCAGCACTGACAGGGGGCACCACAATGAGCAGTTCTTC.

This chain joins TRBV27 and TRBJ2-5; D remains ambiguous. Germline CDR1 is MNHEY and CDR2 is SMNVEV (reference sequence). The CDR3 covers 15 residues. V gave up 0 bases and J gave up 4 bases, with 12 bases separating them. The DNA of the CDR3 is TGTGCCAGCAGTTTATCGCGTGGGCCTTTAGAGACCCAGTACTTC. This translates into CASSLSRGPLETQYF.

The chain links TRBV20-1 to TRBJ1-2; D is perhaps TRBD1 (5 bases). This CDR3 has 11 amino acids. Deletions cut 7 bases from V and 8 bases from J, with 14 bases between. CDR1 and CDR2 from the germline V gene are DFQATT and SNEGSKA (reference sequence). CDR3 protein: CSGGSWRGYTF. CDR3 bases: TGCAGTGGGGGGTCCTGGAGGGGCTACACCTTC.

The rearrangement links TRBV9 to TRBJ2-1; D is ambiguous. Germline lookup yields CDR1 SGDLS and CDR2 YYNGEE. The CDR3 runs 16 residues. Trimming stripped 0 bases from V and 0 bases from J, with 10 bases between. The CDR3 here is CASSVGSTSSYNEQFF. For the CDR3, the DNA is TGTGCCAGCAGCGTAGGTTCCACGAGCTCCTACAATGAGCAGTTCTTC.

The chain is built from TRBV19 and TRBJ1-2, with a tentative D call TRBD1 (5 bases). The CDR3 covers 13 residues. Germline V gene lookup returns CDR1 LNHDA and CDR2 SQIVND (reference sequence). V was cut by 3 bases and J by 4 bases, with 9 bases left in between. The chain's CDR3 is CASSIQGPYGYTF. CDR3 bases: TGTGCCAGTAGTATTCAGGGCCCCTATGGCTACACCTTC.

The chain combines TRBV7-6 with TRBJ1-1, with unresolved D. Germline CDR1 reads SGHVS; CDR2 reads FNYEAQ. The CDR3 spans 13 residues. V lost 4 bases and J lost 2, with 8 bases in between. CDR3 loop: CASSSTPNTEAFF. The CDR3 DNA follows: TGTGCCAGCAGCTCGACACCTAACACTGAAGCTTTCTTT.

The CDR3 loop is CASSTRTGTGGELFF. The CDR3 DNA reads TGTGCCAGCAGTACGAGGACAGGGACGGGCGGGGAGCTGTTTTTT. This chain connects TRBV27 to TRBJ2-2; 8 bases map to TRBD1. Unmatched junction bases numbered 9, after V lost 5 bases and J lost 7 bases. This CDR3 has 15 residues. Germline V gene data show CDR1 as MNHEY and CDR2 as SMNVEV (reference sequence).

The V gene is TRBV28, the J gene TRBJ2-3, with D possibly matching TRBD2 (6 bases). Germline V gene sequence: CDR1 MDHEN, CDR2 SYDVKM. CDR3 length equals 15 residues. With 3 bases removed from V and 2 bases from J, the gap between germline ends came to 12 bases. CDR3 DNA: TGTGCCAGCAGTTTCCCGGGACTGTTCACAGATACGCAGTATTTT. Encoded protein: CASSFPGLFTDTQYF.

This clone has just a few counts. V usage is TRBV7-9 and J usage is TRBJ1-1; D not resolved. Germline loops: CDR1 SEHNR, CDR2 FQNEAQ (reference sequence). The V end was cut by 5 bases, the J end by 1 base, with 8 bases between. This CDR3 spans 13 amino acids. The chain's CDR3 is CASSREQNTEAFF. Written as DNA, the CDR3 is TGTGCCAGCAGCAGGGAGCAGAACACTGAAGCTTTCTTT.

V gene TRBV19 combines with J gene TRBJ2-5, with 11 bases aligning to TRBD1. Germline CDR1 is LNHDA and CDR2 is SQIVND (reference sequence). Trimming took 4 bases from V and 5 from J; bases not matched to a gene: 6. The CDR3 extends over 15 amino acids. CDR3 sequence: CASSSTGQGAETQYF. Written as DNA, the CDR3 is TGTGCCAGTAGTAGCACCGGACAGGGGGCCGAGACCCAGTACTTC.

The CDR3 nucleotides read TGCGCCAGCAGCTGGGAGGTCGGCCACGAGCAGTACTTC. Translation: CASSWEVGHEQYF. The rearrangement links TRBV5-1 to TRBJ2-7, with D possibly TRBD2 on 6 matching bases. CDR3 length: 13 residues. V was shortened by 3 bases and J by 5 bases, with 12 bases between the two germline ends. Germline V gives CDR1 SGHRS, CDR2 YFSETQ.

In its sample, this clone was seen a few times. The chain has TRBV27 and TRBJ1-2, with 7 bases aligning to TRBD1. J lost 5 bases, V lost 5 bases, and 23 bases had no gene match. This CDR3 is built from 19 residues. Germline V gene sequence: CDR1 MNHEY, CDR2 SMNVEV (reference sequence). As DNA, the CDR3 is TGTGCCAGCAGTCGTAGGATGGAAATATACAGGGGTTCCCCTTATGGCTACACCTTC. It specifies CASSRRMEIYRGSPYGYTF.

The genes are TRBV7-8 and TRBJ2-2; a possible D gene is TRBD2 (6 bases). The CDR3 has 17 residues. Trimming stripped 2 bases from V and 4 bases from J, with 17 bases between. From germline, CDR1 is SGHVS and CDR2 FQNEAQ. The CDR3 nucleotides are TGTGCCAGCAGCTTACGGATGAGCGGGTGGGGCACCGGGGAGCTGTTTTTT. Residues: CASSLRMSGWGTGELFF.

The V gene is TRBV5-6, the J gene TRBJ2-1; TRBD1 agrees at 10 bases. Germline V gives CDR1 SGHDT, CDR2 YYEEEE. This CDR3 has 15 amino acids. J was trimmed by 10 bases and V by 1 base; bases with no gene match: 8. As DNA, the CDR3 is TGTGCCAGCAGCTTGCCGGGACAGGGGTCGCGGGAGCAGTTCTTC. Translation: CASSLPGQGSREQFF.

This clone turned up a few times. The gene calls are TRBV15 and TRBJ2-7; 9 positions match TRBD1. V gave up 7 bases and J gave up 2 bases; unmatched junction bases: 6. Germline V gene data show CDR1 as LNHNV and CDR2 as YYDKDF (reference sequence). The CDR3 is made up of 14 amino acids. CDR3 nucleotides: TGTGCCACCAAAAGGGACAGGGCAGCCTACGAGCAGTACTTC. Translating gives CATKRDRAAYEQYF.

The chain is built from TRBV20-1 and TRBJ2-7, with D unclear. V lost 4 bases, J lost 5 bases, and 3 bases lay in between. The CDR3 consists of 9 residues. Germline-derived CDR1 and CDR2 are DFQATT and SNEGSKA (reference sequence). DNA of the CDR3: TGCAGTGCTAACCACGAGCAGTACTTC. It translates to CSANHEQYF.